The present T cell receptor beta chain was sequenced within a study of T cells expressing NK-cell markers. Study details: Eight donors were sequenced, seven testing HCMV-seropositive and one testing seronegative.

TCRdb reprocessed the 5' RACE reads and stores each CDR3 protein as one record, lacking DNA. The sample features about 450,000 distinct CDR3 sequences, with 7.3% in its top ten. A word on this clonotype: The antigen remains unidentified.

Study results and limitations: Certain NKG2C+ T cell clones were expanded, and their HCMV specificity remained unclear.

The CDR3 totals 14 residues. Germline CDR1 is MNHNS and CDR2 is SASEGT. The TCR sequence derives from a woman between 18 and 69 years old in good health. The sample comprised blood T cells: a sorted CD56 or NKG2C T cell subset, CD4+ or CD8+ T cells, or bulk PBMC T cells (not recorded which). The V call is TRBV6-1, the J call TRBJ1-4. The CDR3 loop is CASLKERLNEKLFF.